The 29 T cell receptor delta chains below come from one sample, sequenced in a study of γδ T cells in repeated Plasmodium falciparum infection. Gammadelta T cells were flow-sorted from PBMC into Vgamma9/Vdelta2+ and Vdelta2-negative populations for bulk analysis. TCRdb repeated clone calling on the multiplex PCR reads with CATT. The table includes tens of thousands of delta-chain clones, 1.7% detected once. The sequencing sample was made of gamma-delta T cells from blood. The receptors here all came from a pool of human donors (malaria-infected and uninfected, not separated).

With respect to this clone: One base separates it from a far larger clone, so it is likely a read error. Other DNA sequences of this sample code for an identical CDR3. The chain's CDR3 is CALGVQGWLLLRTSYTDKLIF. CDR3 nucleotides: TGTGCTCTTGGGGTACAAGGGTGGCTCCTACTTCGTACTTCGTACACCGATAAACTCATCTTT. This sequence joins TRDV1 and TRDJ1; the D gene is possibly TRDD2 (6 bases). TCRdb gives no J gene; it was assigned here by matching the DNA to germline. V lost 4 bases and J 0 bases, leaving 30 bases between the germline ends. In germline, CDR1 is TSWWSYY, CDR2 QGS. CDR3 length: 21 amino acids.

This clone was seen only a few times. The protein given by TCRdb reflects a much larger clone and differs at residue 18 from this DNA's translation, likely from a read error; the protein shown is the DNA's translation. The chain joins TRDV1 to TRDJ1, with 11 bases lining up with TRDD3. The J gene, not given by TCRdb, was assigned here from a germline match of the nucleotide sequence. Trimming cost V 5 bases and J 3 bases; bases outside gene matches: 29. Germline V gene sequence: CDR1 TSWWSYY, CDR2 QGS. The CDR3 is made up of 23 amino acids. The CDR3 region is CALGKRAFHPYWGIFPYADKLIF. In DNA form, the CDR3 reads TGTGCTCTTGGGAAGAGGGCCTTCCACCCTTACTGGGGGATATTTCCGTACGCCGATAAACTCATCTTT.

Points on this clone: Given a much more abundant clone one base away, this may be a read error. The chain combines TRDV1 with TRDJ1; 12 bases map to TRDD3. Germline trimming cut 4 bases from V and 5 bases from J; bases unmatched to any gene: 23. The CDR3 is made up of 21 amino acids. Germline CDR1 and CDR2: TSWWSYY and QGS. DNA for the CDR3: TGTGCTCTTGGGGCACTATCCAGTCTTCCTCATACTGGGGGATACTGGGATAAACTCATCTTT. Protein product: CALGALSSLPHTGGYWDKLIF.

As for this clone: TCRdb records a much larger clone's protein for this DNA, with a difference at residue 15 that likely arises from a read error; the protein given is the translation of the DNA. The chain couples TRDV3 to TRDJ1, with D possibly being TRDD3 (5 bases). TCRdb offers no J gene call, so here the DNA was matched to germline to obtain one. There are 19 residues in the CDR3. V lost 0 bases, J lost 6 bases, and 32 bases lay in between. Per the germline V gene, CDR1 is TVYSNPD and CDR2 is GDNSRS (reference sequence). The CDR3 DNA reads TGTGCCTTTAGCCCAATTCATTACTCAAACCGTGGGGACCGCAATAAACTCATCTTT. Amino acid sequence: CAFSPIHYSNRGDRNKLIF.

Worth noting for this clone: This DNA's translation and the protein TCRdb lists, from a much larger clone, do not match at residue 17, likely due to a read error; the protein shown is translated from the DNA. This chain uses TRDV1 with TRDJ1, with D possibly matching TRDD3 (6 bases). The CDR3 covers 21 residues. Germline CDR1 and CDR2: TSWWSYY and QGS. CDR3 DNA: TGTGCTCTTGGGGAACTAGGGCACTACTTCGGATACCTGAGGCCCACCAATAAACTCATCTTT. This gives the protein CALGELGHYFGYLRPTNKLIF.

This clone was found a few times. TCRdb's protein for this DNA is that of a much larger clone and differs from the translation at residue 9, likely a read error; the protein shown is the DNA translation. The chain has TRDV1 and TRDJ1; D gene ambiguous. In the absence of a J gene in TCRdb, the DNA was matched to germline to assign it here. Germline V CDR1 and CDR2: TSWWSYY, QGS. This CDR3 has 20 residues. V was shortened by 3 bases and J by 0 bases, with 26 bases between the two germline ends. The CDR3 loop reads CALGELLWWTSLKYTDKLIF. CDR3 DNA sequence: TGTGCTCTTGGGGAGTTACTCTGGTGGACGAGTTTAAAGTACACCGATAAACTCATCTTT.

Notes on this clone: TCRdb records a much larger clone's protein for this DNA, with a difference at residue 15 that likely arises from a read error; the protein given is the translation of the DNA. CDR3 DNA: TGTGCCTGTGATGCAGTACTGGGGGATATTTTGCTCGACTCCCGGGACACCCGACAGATGTTTTTC. It codes for CACDAVLGDILLDSRDTRQMFF. The rearrangement joins TRDV2 to TRDJ3; 11 bases line up with TRDD3. The J gene is absent in TCRdb and was assigned here via DNA matching to germline. Germline values: CDR1 GEAIGNYY, CDR2 EKD. The CDR3 contains 22 residues.

In its sample, this clone was seen a few times. TCRdb assigns this DNA the protein of a much larger clone, which departs from its translation at residue 17; this likely reflects a read error, and the protein shown comes from translating the DNA. The chain has TRDV2 and TRDJ1; no reliable D call. TCRdb offers no J gene call, so here the DNA was matched to germline to obtain one. The CDR3 loop spans 21 amino acids. The V end lost 3 bases, the J end lost 7 bases, and 38 bases lay between the germline ends. CDR1 and CDR2 (germline): GEAIGNYY, EKD. Written as DNA, the CDR3 is TGTGCCTGTGACCCAATAACGCCTGAGGGTTCGAGCCCGGGGCCTCTTAGTAAACTCATCTTT. Residues: CACDPITPEGSSPGPLSKLIF.

As regards this clone: The amino acid sequence in TCRdb belongs to a much larger clone and departs from this DNA's translation at residue 17, likely a sequencing read error; the sequence shown is translated from the DNA. This chain connects TRDV1 to TRDJ1; TRDD3 matches 13 bases. With 0 bases clipped from V and 3 bases from J, the junction kept 22 bases outside the gene matches. There are 23 residues in the CDR3. Germline V gene data show CDR1 as TSWWSYY and CDR2 as QGS. The CDR3 loop reads CALGELIGLGTYWGIRHADKLIF. In DNA, the CDR3 is TGTGCTCTTGGGGAACTTATTGGTCTAGGCACGTACTGGGGGATACGCCATGCCGATAAACTCATCTTT.

On this clone itself: This may be a read error, as it is one base from a much larger clone. The chain uses TRDV1 and TRDJ1, with a tentative D call TRDD3 (6 bases). Germline matching of the DNA provided the J gene here, since TCRdb leaves it blank. V gave up 1 base and J gave up 0 bases, with 21 bases separating them. Germline values: CDR1 TSWWSYY, CDR2 QGS. The CDR3 totals 19 residues. CDR3 nucleotides: TGTGCTCTTGGGGAACCTTCCGACACATTATTGGGGGACACCGATAAACTCATCTTT. Translation: CALGEPSDTLLGDTDKLIF.

Only a few counts were recorded for this clone. A far larger clone is one nucleotide away, so this likely arose from a read error. Other DNA sequences from this sample encode an identical CDR3 as well. The V gene is TRDV1, the J gene TRDJ1; D gene unclear. The J gene, not given by TCRdb, was assigned here from a germline match of the nucleotide sequence. V shed 3 bases and J shed 0 bases, with 14 bases lying between them. The CDR3 spans 16 residues. Germline CDR1 and CDR2: TSWWSYY and QGS. The CDR3 DNA reads TGTGCTCTTGGGGAGCTAAAAGGGCTCCACACCGATAAACTCATCTTT. This gives the protein CALGELKGLHTDKLIF.

Comment on this clone: The protein recorded in TCRdb matches a much larger clone and deviates from this DNA's translation at residue 13, suggesting a read error; the protein here is obtained by translating the DNA. The chain couples TRDV1 to TRDJ1; D remains unclear. Assignment of the J gene here rests on matching the DNA to germline, because TCRdb gives none. Germline values: CDR1 TSWWSYY, CDR2 QGS. The ends were cut back, 2 bases at V and 1 base at J, with 29 bases in the middle. This CDR3 contains 21 residues. For the CDR3, the DNA is TGTGCTCTTGGGGAAAACCTCCACTCCCATGGTGGGACACGCCGCACCGATAAACTCATCTTT. This gives the protein CALGENLHSHGGTRRTDKLIF.

Turning to this clone: The amino acid sequence in TCRdb belongs to a much larger clone and departs from this DNA's translation at residue 19, likely a sequencing read error; the sequence shown is translated from the DNA. The V gene was identified as TRDV2, while no J gene was called; the table's D gene call, TRDD3, was not cross checked with the DNA. The length of the CDR3 is 21 residues. Per germline, CDR1 GEAIGNYY and CDR2 EKD. The CDR3 region has the DNA TGTGCCTGTGACACATATCGGGAAGAAGAGGATATCCGGGGGTACACCGATAAACCCATCTTT. It yields the protein CACDTYREEEDIRGYTDKPIF.

This clone occurred a few times. The translation of this DNA and the TCRdb protein of a much larger clone differ at residue 8, probably owing to a read error; the protein shown here is translated from the DNA. This chain connects TRDV3 to TRDJ1; 9 nucleotides line up with TRDD3. The J gene was not available in TCRdb and was assigned here by matching the DNA to germline segments. CDR1 and CDR2 from the germline V gene are TVYSNPD and GDNSRS (reference sequence). This CDR3 contains 21 residues. V shed 2 bases, J shed 1 base, and the junction held 26 bases outside the gene matches. Here the CDR3 reads CAFSAFLRNRRLGEITDKLIF. The CDR3, as DNA: TGTGCCTTTTCCGCCTTCCTCCGAAATAGGAGACTGGGGGAGATCACCGATAAACTCATCTTT.

Remarks on this clone: This DNA translates differently at residue 18 from the TCRdb protein, which is that of a much larger clone; a read error is likely, and the protein shown is the DNA's own translation. J is TRDJ1 and V is TRDV1; no clear D gene. CDR1 is TSWWSYY, CDR2 QGS, per germline. The length of the CDR3 is 19 residues. The CDR3 loop reads CALGEGVPRGVVCTDKLTF. Here the CDR3 DNA reads TGTGCTCTTGGGGAAGGGGTCCCACGCGGTGTTGTATGTACCGATAAACTCACCTTT.

This clone was observed a few times. For this DNA, TCRdb reports the protein of a much larger clone, which diverges at residue 8, most likely from a read error; the protein presented here is translated directly from the DNA. In nucleotides, the CDR3 is TGTGCTCTTGGCTGGGGGAACATCCTTCAGTACACCGATAAACTCATCTTT. It translates to CALGWGNILQYTDKLIF. The chain links TRDV1 to TRDJ1, with 8 bases aligning to TRDD3. TCRdb carries no J gene annotation; the J gene was assigned here by matching the DNA with germline. Trimming removed 6 bases from V and 0 bases from J; junction bases left unmatched: 12. The CDR3 is 17 residues long. Germline V gene data show CDR1 as TSWWSYY and CDR2 as QGS.

This clone was picked up many times. A single base is all that separates this from a far larger clone, so a read error is likely. This same CDR3 is encoded by further DNA sequences in the sample. This chain links TRDV1 with TRDJ1, with 10 bases matching TRDD3. V trimming: 6 bases; J trimming: 4 bases; junction bases outside the gene matches: 17. The CDR3 runs 18 residues. Germline CDR1 TSWWSYY, CDR2 QGS. The CDR3, as DNA: TGTGCTCTTGGCATTCACGACCATGGGGGGGATACGAACGATAAACTCATCTTT. Translation: CALGIHDHGGDTNDKLIF.

Of note for this clone: Only one base separates this from a far larger clonotype, so it likely reflects a read error. This same CDR3 is encoded by further DNA sequences in the sample. The chain recombines TRDV1 with TRDJ1; 10 positions agree with TRDD3. The J gene comes from matching the DNA to germline here; TCRdb lacks it. The CDR3 is made up of 23 amino acids. Germline CDR1 is TSWWSYY and CDR2 is QGS. CDR3 nucleotide sequence: TGTGCTCTCGGGGAACGAGGTAAGGGTGGCCTACGACTGGGGGATTCCAGACCGTGTAAACTCATCTTT. Its protein is CALGERGKGGLRLGDSRPCKLIF.

This clone was detected a few times. For this DNA, TCRdb reports the protein of a much larger clone, which diverges at residue 5, most likely from a read error; the protein presented here is translated directly from the DNA. This chain connects TRDV1 to TRDJ1, with D unresolved. Because TCRdb records no J gene, it was assigned here through a match of the DNA to germline. The germline gives CDR1 TSWWSYY, CDR2 QGS. The CDR3 totals 18 residues. The V and J ends lost 5 bases and 4 bases respectively, with 26 bases between them. CDR3: CALGNRRSCTPIIDKLIF. For the CDR3, the DNA is TGTGCTCTTGGGAATCGGAGGAGCTGTACACCTATAATCGATAAACTCATCTTT.

This clone was counted between two and nine times. TCRdb assigns this DNA the protein of a much larger clone, which departs from its translation at residue 6; this likely reflects a read error, and the protein shown comes from translating the DNA. The rearrangement links TRDV1 to TRDJ1, with unresolved D. The J gene was missing in TCRdb and was found by matching the end of the DNA to germline. Germline V gives CDR1 TSWWSYY, CDR2 QGS. Trimming took 5 bases from V and 2 from J, leaving 36 bases between them. CDR3 length equals 22 residues. The CDR3 bases are TGTGCTCTTGGGTTTCGACCGTCCACAGCGGTACTGAGGGTCTTTAAGACCGATAAACTCATCTTT. The encoded protein is CALGFRPSTAVLRVFKTDKLIF.

In this sample, this clone turned up many times. TCRdb's entry gives the protein of a much larger clone, which mismatches this DNA's translation at residue 16, likely from a read error; the protein reported here is translated from the DNA. The CDR3 region has the DNA TGTGCTCTTGGGGAACTAAAATGGGGGATGTCCGACACCGATAAACCCATCTTT. It codes for CALGELKWGMSDTDKPIF. V and J are TRDV1 and TRDJ1, with TRDD3 identical over 8 bases. Per germline, CDR1 TSWWSYY and CDR2 QGS. This CDR3 has 18 amino acids.

As concerns this clone: The protein TCRdb gives is from a much larger clone and does not agree with this DNA's translation at residue 6, likely a read error; the protein shown here comes from the DNA. The chain uses TRDV2 and TRDJ1; D ambiguous. Germline V CDR1 and CDR2: GEAIGNYY, EKD. This CDR3 region has 12 residues. V was pared by 0 bases and J by 4 bases, with 5 bases between. Written as DNA, the CDR3 is TGTGCCTGTGACACCAGGGGCGATAAACTCATCTTT. Its translation is CACDTRGDKLIF.

This clone was observed at least ten times. The rearrangement uses TRDV1 and TRDJ1, with 9 bases identical to TRDD2. With V trimmed by 1 base and J by 7 bases, 19 bases remained unmatched. The germline CDR1 and CDR2 sequences are TSWWSYY and QGS. The CDR3 spans 19 residues. The CDR3 DNA reads TGTGCTCTTGGGGAACCAACCCCTTCCTACGACAGAGACAAGGGTAAACTCATCTTT. Encoded protein: CALGEPTPSYDRDKGKLIF.

This clone was counted between two and nine times. This DNA's translation and the protein TCRdb lists, from a much larger clone, do not match at residue 6, likely due to a read error; the protein shown is translated from the DNA. The chain links TRDV3 to TRDJ1; the match to TRDD3 covers 13 bases. Assignment of the J gene here rests on matching the DNA to germline, because TCRdb gives none. The CDR3 totals 19 residues. The germline V gene has CDR1 TVYSNPD and CDR2 GDNSRS (reference sequence). The V gene end was trimmed by 4 bases and the J gene end by 6 bases; junction bases not matched to a gene: 23. The CDR3 DNA is TGTGCCTATGTCCCGGGTTCTTACTGGGGGATACGAAGGGATAATAAACTCATCTTT. It encodes CAYVPGSYWGIRRDNKLIF.

This clone was counted many times. The amino acid sequence in TCRdb belongs to a much larger clone and departs from this DNA's translation at residue 18, likely a sequencing read error; the sequence shown is translated from the DNA. The chain joins TRDV1 to TRDJ1; 8 nucleotides line up with TRDD3. Germline V CDR1 and CDR2: TSWWSYY, QGS. This CDR3 has 20 amino acids. The CDR3 sequence: CALGEPSPPKYWGLTDKPIF. The CDR3 nucleotides read TGTGCTCTTGGGGAACCCAGCCCTCCCAAATACTGGGGGCTCACCGATAAACCCATCTTT.

In regard to this clone: The protein given by TCRdb reflects a much larger clone and differs at residue 10 from this DNA's translation, likely from a read error; the protein shown is the DNA's translation. This sequence joins TRDV1 and TRDJ1; 12 bases line up with TRDD3. The J gene, not given by TCRdb, was assigned here from a germline match of the nucleotide sequence. Germline V gene lookup returns CDR1 TSWWSYY and CDR2 QGS. The V gene end was trimmed by 0 bases and the J gene end by 0 bases; junction bases not matched to a gene: 20. The CDR3 covers 23 residues. The CDR3 coding sequence is TGTGCTCTTGGGGAACTGCGGCATTCCCTTCCTTACTGGGGGATACTTCACACCGATAAACTCATCTTT. Its protein product is CALGELRHSLPYWGILHTDKLIF.

This clone was counted a few times. TCRdb's entry gives the protein of a much larger clone, which mismatches this DNA's translation at residue 4, likely from a read error; the protein reported here is translated from the DNA. The gene calls are TRDV2 and TRDJ1, with D possibly being TRDD3 (5 bases). TCRdb offers no J gene call, so here the DNA was matched to germline to obtain one. Trimming took 5 bases from V and 0 from J, leaving 51 bases between them. In germline, CDR1 is GEAIGNYY, CDR2 EKD. The CDR3 extends over 27 amino acids. The CDR3 protein is CACVTSLLRMGSQEDPKPTLYTDKLIF. The CDR3 DNA is TGTGCCTGTGTCACATCTCTCCTGAGAATGGGATCACAGGAGGACCCAAAACCGACTCTCTACACCGATAAACTCATCTTT.

This clone was detected a few times. A far larger clone is one nucleotide away, so this likely arose from a read error. Different DNA sequences within this sample yield the same CDR3. The chain employs TRDV2 and TRDJ1, with TRDD3 matching over 10 bases. The J gene was not available in TCRdb and was assigned here by matching the DNA to germline segments. V gave up 1 base and J gave up 0 bases; unmatched junction bases: 16. Germline-derived CDR1 and CDR2 are GEAIGNYY and EKD. The length of the CDR3 is 20 residues. The CDR3 spells CACDTYWGIFFPPYTDKLIF. The CDR3 nucleotides are TGTGCCTGTGACACGTACTGGGGGATCTTCTTTCCTCCGTACACCGATAAACTCATCTTT.

In this sample, this clone turned up a few times. The TCRdb protein, from a much larger clone, departs from this DNA's translation at residue 14, likely by read error; the protein shown derives from the DNA. The chain carries TRDV1 and TRDJ1; 9 bases are shared with TRDD2. V was clipped by 1 base and J by 0 bases; unmatched bases: 21. CDR3 length: 22 amino acids. Germline CDR1 is TSWWSYY and CDR2 is QGS. The CDR3 nucleotides read TGTGCTCTTGGGGAACGAAGGCCCTTCCTACGCCCCTCTTCTCCTTACACCGATAAACTCATCTTT. Amino acid sequence: CALGERRPFLRPSSPYTDKLIF.